The 11 T cell receptor beta chains listed next were all sequenced from one sample in a study of metastatic and nonmetastatic thyroid tumors. Ahead of thyroid surgery, no patient had received treatment of any kind. TCRdb re-called the PCR reads via MiXCR. The profile covers about 82,000 clones, with under 15% appearing a single time and approximately 10% taken by the ten largest. Sequencing was done on a sample of tumor tissue. Every receptor here comes from a female donor with papillary thyroid cancer or a benign thyroid nodule (not recorded which). Some clones in this sample may be carry-over from other donors' samples.

As concerns this clone: This clone may be a read error of a much larger clone one base away. V is TRBV18 and J is TRBJ2-1; D uncertain. Germline values: CDR1 KGHSH, CDR2 LQKENI. The CDR3 extends over 11 amino acids. V shed 4 bases and J shed 8 bases, with 6 bases lying between them. CDR3 bases: TGTGCCAGCTCACGATGGGATGAGCAGTTCTTC. It translates to CASSRWDEQFF.

Many counts were recorded for this clone. The chain combines TRBV30 with TRBJ1-5; 9 nucleotides agree with TRBD1. Trimming removed 2 bases from V and 2 bases from J; junction bases left unmatched: 4. The CDR3 covers 15 residues. In germline, CDR1 is GTSNPN, CDR2 SVGIG (reference sequence). The CDR3 loop reads CAWSNRGLGNQPQHF. In DNA, the CDR3 is TGTGCCTGGAGTAACAGGGGGCTCGGCAATCAGCCCCAGCATTTT.

This clone was counted many times. V and J are TRBV7-3 and TRBJ2-1, with 8 bases matching TRBD2. CDR3 size: 14 residues. With 5 bases clipped from V and 2 bases from J, the junction kept 2 bases outside the gene matches. Germline V gene lookup returns CDR1 SGHTA and CDR2 FQGTGA. CDR3 nucleotides: TGTGCCAGCAGCAGCGGGAGCGCCTACAATGAGCAGTTCTTC. Protein: CASSSGSAYNEQFF. Based on the CDR3 plus reference TRBV7-3 and TRBJ2-1, the full variable domain is GAGVSQTPSNKVTEKGKYVELRCDPISGHTALYWYRQSLGQGPEFLIYFQGTGAADDSGLPNDRFFAVRPEGSVSTLKIQRTERGDSAVYLCASSSGSAYNEQFFGPGTRLTVL.

This clone was seen repeatedly, ten times or more. V gene TRBV19 combines with J gene TRBJ2-5, with 9 bases aligning to TRBD1. V lost 1 base, J lost 5 bases, and 8 bases stayed unmatched. Germline V CDR1 and CDR2: LNHDA, SQIVND (reference sequence). The CDR3 is 16 residues long. The CDR3: CASSIVRTGDRETQYF. The DNA of the CDR3 is TGTGCCAGTAGTATAGTTAGGACAGGGGATAGGGAGACCCAGTACTTC.

The chain carries TRBV6-1 and TRBJ2-5; 12 bases map to TRBD2. Germline V gene lookup returns CDR1 MNHNS and CDR2 SASEGT. This CDR3 contains 16 residues. Trimming cost V 4 bases and J 2 bases; bases outside gene matches: 5. CDR3: CASSVRTSGTQETQYF. The DNA of the CDR3 is TGTGCCAGCAGTGTGCGGACTAGCGGGACGCAAGAGACCCAGTACTTC.

Turning to this clone: A read error may explain this, as a much larger clone is one base away. This sample includes further DNA sequences coding for the same CDR3. This rearrangement joins TRBV3-1 to TRBJ2-7; D remains unclear. The V gene's germline CDR1 is LGHDT and CDR2 YNNKEL (reference sequence). Trimming took off 1 base at V and 4 bases at J, with 11 bases between the two ends. The CDR3 is 14 amino acids. In DNA form, the CDR3 reads TGTGCCAGCAGCCAAGGGGTCGGTTCTTACGAGCAGTACTTC. This translates into CASSQGVGSYEQYF.

This clone occurred once. This chain links TRBV20-1 with TRBJ2-7; 9 bases fit TRBD2. V shed 7 bases and J 1 base; nucleotides not matched to a gene: 14. Germline V gene sequence: CDR1 DFQATT, CDR2 SNEGSKA (reference sequence). This CDR3 comprises 16 residues. CDR3 amino acids: CSDDMREREVSYEQYF. The CDR3 DNA follows: TGCAGTGACGACATGCGGGAGCGGGAGGTGTCCTACGAGCAGTACTTC.

This clone was picked up many times. This chain joins TRBV7-2 and TRBJ1-5; D not certain. This CDR3 is 15 amino acids long. The germline V gene encodes CDR1 SGHTA and CDR2 FQGNSA. Trimming stripped 4 bases from V and 0 bases from J, with 10 bases between. The CDR3 region has the DNA TGTGCCAGCAGCTCCGGACCGTATAGCAATCAGCCCCAGCATTTT. Translated, it gives CASSSGPYSNQPQHF.

The CDR3, as DNA: TGTGCCAGCAGTTACATCGGCGGGAGTTACGAGCAGTACTTC. This translates into CASSYIGGSYEQYF. The chain joins TRBV6-2 or TRBV6-3 to TRBJ2-7; 7 bases are a match to TRBD2. Trimming cost V 2 bases and J 4 bases; bases outside gene matches: 5. The CDR3 has 14 amino acids. The germline CDR1 and CDR2 sequences are MNHEY and SVGEGT.

This clone was detected ten times or more. This sequence joins TRBV7-3 and TRBJ2-1, with a possible D match to TRBD2 (5 bases). The CDR3 is made up of 12 amino acids. Trimming took off 4 bases at V and 9 bases at J, with 10 bases between the two ends. Germline-derived CDR1 and CDR2 are SGHTA and FQGTGA. The CDR3 region has the DNA TGTGCCAGCAGCTCAAGAAGCGGTGAGCAGTTCTTC. Its translation: CASSSRSGEQFF.

This clone was counted only a few times. One junction end does not reproduce the germline sequence, and a read error may be involved. The rearrangement links TRBV9 to TRBJ2-2, with 8 bases aligning to TRBD1. Germline CDR1 SGDLS, CDR2 YYNGEE. The CDR3 is 15 residues long. CDR3 nucleotides: TGTGCCAACAGCCCCCGTGACAGGGGATGGGGGGAGCTGTTTTTT. It is translated as CANSPRDRGWGELFF.